This is a list of T cell receptor beta chains from one sample in a study of cytomegalovirus exposure and HLA in healthy donors. Assay: immunoSEQ multiplex PCR; the TCRdb copy retains only in-frame clones and omits some. This repertoire shows some 100,000 clones, 62% found once; its top ten account for 4.5% to 5.5%. Sequencing input: PBMCs. The receptors were sampled from a woman younger than 45 in good health and CMV-seropositive. Each CDR3 is given with its conserved first and last residue. The size entry is marked missing in some rows and otherwise reads once, few, many or a size class.

abundance | v_gene | len | CDR3aa
. | TRBV27 | 17 | CASSLWGTGVNTGELFF
few | TRBV6-1 | 14 | CASSEAGGWETQYF
. | TRBV10-2 | 13 | CASSPTGNSPLHF
few | TRBV19 | 16 | CASSMNSGGFTGELFF
few | TRBV7-9 | 14 | CASSLTEYTGELFF
. | TRBV27 | 15 | CASSWTATLSYEQYF
. | TRBV19 | 16 | CASSGQAATSTDTQYF
. | TRBV5-4 | 13 | CASSLQGEYTIYF
once | TRBV7-8 | 15 | CASSTRTGAYNEQFF
few | TRBV19 | 12 | CASSLVNTEAFF
. | TRBV5-1 | 15 | CASSPQGGENEKLFF
once | TRBV6-5 | 14 | CASSYSGTSGHSFF
. | TRBV5-1 | 15 | CASSGGTDRNTEAFF
. | TRBV5-1 | 18 | CASSLIRTGGMRATEAFF
. | TRBV6-5 | 15 | CASRRAGLAGYEQYF
. | TRBV27 | 16 | CASSTSGHASSYEQYF
. | TRBV12-5 | 17 | CASGLMKSEITNEKLFF
few | TRBV6-1 | 13 | CASTGTANTEAFF
. | TRBV6-4 | 14 | CASSESQGGTEAFF
few | TRBV7-9 | 15 | CASSLFLGLLAEQYF
. | TRBV5-5 | 14 | CASSPIIANSPLHF
once | TRBV6-1 | 15 | CASSEASGGWEKLFF
. | TRBV30 | 16 | CAWSAEDRTANYGYTF
. | TRBV5-6 | 14 | CASSLRDIGLEQYF
. | TRBV7-9 | 13 | CASSSQLNTEAFF